Presented here are 9 T cell receptor beta chains from one specimen sequenced in a study of siplizumab effects on memory and regulatory T cells. Profiling relied on immunoSEQ multiplex PCR, and the TCRdb table lists in-frame clones only, not all of them. The sample consists of around 77,000 clones, about 90% of them appearing once. What was sequenced was CD8+ T cells sorted from blood. All receptors come from a human donor in good health.

The genes are TRBV9 and TRBJ2-7; possibly TRBD1 for D (6 bases). The V and J ends lost 5 bases and 1 base respectively, with 16 bases between them. The V gene's germline CDR1 is SGDLS and CDR2 YYNGEE. This CDR3 has 15 amino acids. The CDR3 nucleotides read TGTGCCAGCAGTGATGACAGGTCCGGTTCCTACGAGCAGTACTTC. Its translation: CASSDDRSGSYEQYF.

The CDR3 bases are TGTGCCAGCAGCTTAATGAACACTGAAGCTTTCTTT. Its translation: CASSLMNTEAFF. This chain uses TRBV5-6 with TRBJ1-1; D is unresolved. This CDR3 is 12 amino acids long. Germline assignment: CDR1 SGHDT and CDR2 YYEEEE. Trimming pared 2 bases from V and 0 bases from J, leaving 2 bases between.

The V and J genes are TRBV5-6 and TRBJ2-7; unclear D gene. V dropped 2 bases and J dropped 0 bases, with 6 bases sitting between them. The length of the CDR3 is 13 residues. Germline CDR1 is SGHDT and CDR2 is YYEEEE. As DNA, the CDR3 is TGTGCCAGCAGCTTTGAGCCCTCCTACGAGCAGTACTTC. Protein sequence: CASSFEPSYEQYF.

V is TRBV7-2 and J is TRBJ2-3; 9 bases agree with TRBD1. Germline loops: CDR1 SGHTA, CDR2 FQGNSA. Trimming removed 1 base from V and 3 bases from J; junction bases left unmatched: 5. The CDR3 loop spans 16 amino acids. The CDR3 region has the DNA TGTGCCAGCAGCTTAGTCACAGGGGGCCTGACAGATACGCAGTATTTT. As protein: CASSLVTGGLTDTQYF. Combining the CDR3 with reference TRBV7-2 and TRBJ2-3 gives the whole variable domain GAGVSQSPSNKVTEKGKDVELRCDPISGHTALYWYRQSLGQGLEFLIYFQGNSAPDKSGLPSDRFSAERTGGSVSTLTIQRTQQEDSAVYLCASSLVTGGLTDTQYFGPGTRLTVL.

This chain uses TRBV27 with TRBJ2-1, with a tentative D call TRBD1 (6 bases). The CDR3 contains 19 residues. Per the germline V gene, CDR1 is MNHEY and CDR2 is SMNVEV (reference sequence). V was pared by 0 bases and J by 6 bases, with 24 bases between. CDR3 bases: TGTGCCAGCAGTTTATCCGTCTTGCTTACAGGGTCACCTGCCAATGAGCAGTTCTTC. This encodes CASSLSVLLTGSPANEQFF.

Only a few counts were recorded for this clone. The chain is built from TRBV7-9 and TRBJ1-1; unclear D gene. The ends were cut back, 2 bases at V and 0 bases at J, with 7 bases in the middle. The germline V gene encodes CDR1 SEHNR and CDR2 FQNEAQ (reference sequence). The CDR3 length is 14 residues. CDR3 in DNA: TGTGCCAGCAGCTTATTGTATGTGAACACTGAAGCTTTCTTT. It translates to CASSLLYVNTEAFF.

This chain links TRBV5-1 with TRBJ2-5; 12 nucleotides align to TRBD2. Germline V gene data show CDR1 as SGHRS and CDR2 as YFSETQ. The junction had 5 bases not matched to a gene; V was cut back by 0 bases and J by 5 bases. This CDR3 comprises 16 residues. The CDR3, as DNA: TGCGCCAGCAGCTTGGGGCTAGCGGGAGGGAGTGAGACCCAGTACTTC. Its translation is CASSLGLAGGSETQYF. The whole variable domain, remainder taken from reference TRBV5-1 and TRBJ2-5, is KAGVTQTPRYLIKTRGQQVTLSCSPISGHRSVSWYQQTPGQGLQFLFEYFSETQRNKGNFPGRFSGRQFSNSRSEMNVSTLELGDSALYLCASSLGLAGGSETQYFGPGTRLLVL.

V usage is TRBV7-9 and J usage is TRBJ1-2, with a weak D call TRBD1 (5 bases). Per germline, CDR1 SEHNR and CDR2 FQNEAQ (reference sequence). Trimming took 1 base from V and 7 from J, leaving 7 bases between them. This CDR3 contains 12 residues. CDR3: CASSLVGGGYTF. The DNA of the CDR3 is TGTGCCAGCAGCTTAGTGGGGGGTGGCTACACCTTC.

Note on this clone: Other DNA sequences in this sample translate to the same CDR3. This sequence joins TRBV7-9 and TRBJ2-7; 8 bases match TRBD1. Germline assignment: CDR1 SEHNR and CDR2 FQNEAQ (reference sequence). The CDR3 sequence is 16 residues long. V gave up 1 base and J gave up 9 bases; unmatched junction bases: 14. In DNA, the CDR3 is TGTGCCAGCAGCTTAGAGACAGGGGCGCCGATAAATGGGCAGTACTTC. Residues: CASSLETGAPINGQYF.